These T cell receptor beta chains were read from a single sample in a study of lymphopenia after photon versus proton radiotherapy. Produced via immunoSEQ multiplex PCR; TCRdb's table is partial and in-frame only. The data contain 50,000 to 70,000 clones, about nine tenths of them singletons. Sequenced here: peripheral blood, sampled from a patient treated with proton-based radiotherapy. Receptors were obtained from an elderly man with esophageal cancer. CDR3s include the opening cysteine and the closing phenylalanine or tryptophan. The order of the fields is clone size, D gene, J gene, V gene, CDR3 DNA, CDR3 protein. A D gene is named only where the DNA matches it firmly. Some rows mark clone size as missing; the rest say once, few, many or name a class of expanded clone.

.,.,TRBJ2-5,TRBV5-4,TGTGCCAGCAGCTTTGCAGGGGTGGACCAAGAGACCCAGTACTTC,CASSFAGVDQETQYF
.,.,TRBJ1-2,TRBV27,TGTGCCAGCAGTTCGGCTGGTGCCGTCTATGGCTACACCTTC,CASSSAGAVYGYTF
.,.,TRBJ2-1,TRBV19,TGTGCCAGTAGTCCGAGGACAGACAATGAGCAGTTCTTC,CASSPRTDNEQFF
.,TRBD2,TRBJ2-7,TRBV4-3,TGCGCCAGCAGCCACCTGGACAGGACTAGCGGGAGCTACGAGCAGTACTTC,CASSHLDRTSGSYEQYF
.,TRBD1,TRBJ2-5,TRBV10-1,TGCGCCAGCAGTAGGGACAGGGGCCAAGAGACCCAGTACTTC,CASSRDRGQETQYF
.,TRBD1,TRBJ1-4,TRBV4-3,TGCGCCAGCAGCCGGGACAGGTCGGACGAAAAACTGTTTTTT,CASSRDRSDEKLFF
few,.,TRBJ2-7,TRBV4-3,TGCGCCAGCAGCCAAGATAGGTTGGGCTACGAGCAGTACTTC,CASSQDRLGYEQYF
.,TRBD1,TRBJ1-4,TRBV7-9,TGTGCCAGCAGCTTAGCTGCGGGGGGGACAGAGACTGAAAAACTGTTTTTT,CASSLAAGGTETEKLFF
.,.,TRBJ2-4,TRBV4-3,TGCGCCAGCAGCCAAGCCCCGGTGAGCGGGTCCAAAAACATTCAGTACTTC,CASSQAPVSGSKNIQYF
.,.,TRBJ1-1,TRBV2,TGTGCCAGCAGTGAAGCTTCCGGGACGGGGAACACTGAAGCTTTCTTT,CASSEASGTGNTEAFF
.,TRBD1,TRBJ1-1,TRBV14,TGTGCCAGCAGCACCCACAGGGGGCGAGAAACTGAAGCTTTCTTT,CASSTHRGRETEAFF
.,TRBD1,TRBJ1-1,TRBV19,TGTGCCAGTAGTTCCAACACAGGGGTTATTACTGAAGCTTTCTTT,CASSSNTGVITEAFF
.,TRBD1,TRBJ1-1,TRBV28,TGTGCCAGCACCACAAGAGACAGGGGACCCGGGAACACTGAAGCTTTCTTT,CASTTRDRGPGNTEAFF
.,.,TRBJ2-6,TRBV5-1,TGCGCCAGCAGGCCCGGGACTGGGGCCAACGTCCTGACTTTC,CASRPGTGANVLTF
.,TRBD2,TRBJ2-7,TRBV27,TGTGCCAGCAGTTCCTCTTTGACTAGCGGGAGACTGGGCGAGCAGTACTTC,CASSSSLTSGRLGEQYF
.,.,TRBJ2-5,TRBV5-1,TGCGCCAGCAGCTTCGGGACGCTTTCAGAGACCCAGTACTTC,CASSFGTLSETQYF